This TCR beta chain was profiled in a study of OX40 agonist ivuxolimab in advanced cancers. The wider study: Partial responses occurred in Three dose-escalation patients, one with hepatocellular carcinoma and two with cutaneous melanoma. Overall study results and limits: Clonal expansion from baseline to week 6 occurred in both CD4+ and CD8+ T cells.

TCRdb keeps only in-frame clones here, not all; method: immunoSEQ multiplex PCR. Of about 81,000 clones in the sample, approximately 94% were seen once. The junction had 3 bases not matched to a gene; V was cut back by 6 bases and J by 3 bases. CDR3 size: 13 residues. Germline assignment: CDR1 MDHEN and CDR2 SYDVKM. The timepoints at which blood was sampled were baseline, cycle 4 day 1, and cycle 7 day 1. As for this clone: Its cognate antigen is unknown.

Sequences were derived from CD4+ or CD8+ T cells sorted from blood, sampled in a trial of the OX40 agonist ivuxolimab. V is TRBV28 and J is TRBJ2-3; 7 bases are a match to TRBD1. The TCR sequence derives from an adult with an advanced solid tumor such as melanoma, head and neck, liver or kidney cancer. The chain's CDR3 is CASSSTGTDTQYF. The CDR3 nucleotides read TGTGCCAGCAGCTCGACAGGGACAGATACGCAGTATTTT.